The present T cell receptor (beta chain) was sequenced within a study of shared clonotypes between healthy human individuals. V lost 0 bases and J 7 bases, leaving 14 bases between the germline ends. The CDR3 loop spans 15 amino acids. Germline V gene lookup returns CDR1 SGHDT and CDR2 YYEEEE. Here immunoSEQ multiplex PCR was the method, and the copy in TCRdb shows in-frame clones only, minus some. The profile shows approximately 1,500,000 clones, 98% of them singletons. This clone is a singleton in its sample. There were no recent acute infections or vaccinations among the donors, who were healthy HIV-negative adults.

Specimen: naive CD4+ T cells sorted from blood. Subset meaning: CD45RA+ positively selected. The receptor was derived from a man between 25 and 39 years old in good health. V usage is TRBV5-6 and J usage is TRBJ1-5; D unclear. The CDR3 loop is CASSLAGPSRQPQHF. CDR3 bases: TGTGCCAGCAGCTTGGCCGGGCCGTCCAGGCAGCCCCAGCATTTT.